These 3 T cell receptor beta chains were sequenced from one sample in a study of siplizumab effects on memory and regulatory T cells. Sequencing used immunoSEQ multiplex PCR; TCRdb keeps in-frame clones, though not all of them. The sample gives tens of thousands of clones, more than 80% of which show up once; under 0.3% is in the top ten. The sample comprised naive CD4+ T cells sorted from blood. These receptors all stem from a human donor in good health.

This chain links TRBV30 with TRBJ1-5; possibly TRBD1 for D (6 bases). The germline V gene has CDR1 GTSNPN and CDR2 SVGIG (reference sequence). The CDR3 is 13 amino acids. V lost 2 bases to trimming and J lost 7 bases, with 12 bases between them. In DNA form, the CDR3 reads TGTGCCTGGAGTCGCAGGGGCGACCAGCCCCAGCATTTT. Translation: CAWSRRGDQPQHF. Supplemented by reference TRBV30 and TRBJ1-5, the full variable domain reads SQTIHQWPATLVQPVGSPLSLECTVEGTSNPNLYWYRQAAGRGLQLLFYSVGIGQISSEVPQNLSASRPQDRQFILSSKKLLLSDSGFYLCAWSRRGDQPQHFGDGTRLSIL.

The V gene is TRBV6-5, the J gene TRBJ1-5; TRBD1 might be the D (6 bases). The V gene's germline CDR1 is MNHEY and CDR2 SVGAGI. The V gene lost 0 bases and the J gene lost 4 bases, with 13 bases spanning the gap. The CDR3 has 16 residues. The CDR3 nucleotides are TGTGCCAGCAGTTACTCGGGGGCGCCCGGGAATCAGCCCCAGCATTTT. Translating it yields CASSYSGAPGNQPQHF.

CDR3 in amino acids: CASSYRDRGHEQYF. The CDR3 coding sequence is TGTGCCAGCAGCTACCGGGACAGGGGCCACGAGCAGTACTTC. The chain uses TRBV7-9 and TRBJ2-7; 10 nucleotides align to TRBD1. The CDR3 has 14 amino acids. V was clipped by 4 bases and J by 5 bases; unmatched bases: 5. Looked up from germline, CDR1 is SEHNR and CDR2 is FQNEAQ (reference sequence).